This T cell receptor (beta chain) is from a study of untreated major depressive disorder. Thawed PBMCs underwent magnetic negative selection for CD4+ T cells. Typically around 96% of enriched cells were CD4+. Profiling relied on immunoSEQ multiplex PCR, and the TCRdb table lists in-frame clones only, not all of them. The sample yields about 20,000 clones, around 87% seen once. The CDR3 loop spans 14 amino acids. Trimming removed 2 bases from V and 0 bases from J, with 8 bases in between. The germline V gene encodes CDR1 SGHDT and CDR2 YYEEEE. The sequencing input was CD4+ T cells from PBMCs. This chain joins TRBV5-6 and TRBJ1-1; no clear D gene. This clonotype originated in a woman younger than 45 in good health. CDR3 sequence: CASSFSSMNTEAFF. Written as DNA, the CDR3 is TGTGCCAGCAGCTTTTCCAGCATGAACACTGAAGCTTTCTTT.